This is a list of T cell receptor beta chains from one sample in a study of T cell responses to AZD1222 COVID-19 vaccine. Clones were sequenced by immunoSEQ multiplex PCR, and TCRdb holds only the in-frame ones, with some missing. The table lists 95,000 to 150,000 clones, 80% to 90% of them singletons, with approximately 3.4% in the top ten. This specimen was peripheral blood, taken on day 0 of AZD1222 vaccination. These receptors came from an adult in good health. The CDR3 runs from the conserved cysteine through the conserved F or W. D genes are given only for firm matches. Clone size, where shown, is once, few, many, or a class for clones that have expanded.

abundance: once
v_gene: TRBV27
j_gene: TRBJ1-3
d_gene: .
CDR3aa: CASSSGLPQLGNTIYF
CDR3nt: TGTGCCAGCAGTTCCGGGCTCCCTCAGCTCGGAAACACCATATATTTT

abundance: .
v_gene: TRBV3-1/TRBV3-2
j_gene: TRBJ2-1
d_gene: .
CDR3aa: CASSQPMTQPIYNEQFF
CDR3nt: TGTGCCAGCAGCCAGCCGATGACGCAGCCTATTTACAATGAGCAGTTCTTC

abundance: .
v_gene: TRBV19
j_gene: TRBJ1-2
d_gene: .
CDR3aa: CASSSGDRLGGYTF
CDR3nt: TGTGCCAGTAGTTCCGGAGACAGGCTGGGCGGCTACACCTTC

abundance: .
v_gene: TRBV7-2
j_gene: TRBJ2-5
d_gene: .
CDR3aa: CASSPKMRGYQETQYF
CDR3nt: TGTGCCAGCAGCCCTAAAATGAGGGGGTACCAAGAGACCCAGTACTTC

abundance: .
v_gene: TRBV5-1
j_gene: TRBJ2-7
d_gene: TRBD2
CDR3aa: CASSLTSGGYEQYF
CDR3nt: TGCGCCAGCAGCTTGACTAGCGGGGGCTACGAGCAGTACTTC

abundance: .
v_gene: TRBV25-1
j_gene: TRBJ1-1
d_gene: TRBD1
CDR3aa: CASSELSNRGPTEAFF
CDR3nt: TGTGCCAGCAGTGAATTATCGAACAGGGGGCCCACTGAAGCTTTCTTT

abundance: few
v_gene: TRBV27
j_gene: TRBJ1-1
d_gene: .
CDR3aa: CATAYRENTEAFF
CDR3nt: TGTGCCACCGCGTACAGGGAGAACACTGAAGCTTTCTTT

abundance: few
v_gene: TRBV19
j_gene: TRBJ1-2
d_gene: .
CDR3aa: CASSGGRRQEYGYTF
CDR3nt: TGTGCCAGTAGTGGCGGGCGGCGGCAGGAATATGGCTACACCTTC

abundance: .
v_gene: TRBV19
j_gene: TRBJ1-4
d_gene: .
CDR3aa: CASSIGGAVEKLFF
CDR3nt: TGTGCCAGTAGTATCGGGGGCGCAGTCGAAAAACTGTTTTTT

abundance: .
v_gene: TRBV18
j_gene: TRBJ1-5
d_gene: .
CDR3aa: CASSPRITDQPQHF
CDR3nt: TGTGCCAGCTCACCACGGATAACAGATCAGCCCCAGCATTTT

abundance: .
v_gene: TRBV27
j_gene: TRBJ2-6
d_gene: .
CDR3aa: CASSLAGANVLTF
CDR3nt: TGTGCCAGCAGTTTAGCTGGGGCCAACGTCCTGACTTTC

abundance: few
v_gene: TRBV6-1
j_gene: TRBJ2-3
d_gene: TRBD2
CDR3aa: CASSDPRGRGATDTQYF
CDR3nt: TGTGCCAGCAGTGACCCGCGGGGGCGGGGGGCCACAGATACGCAGTATTTT

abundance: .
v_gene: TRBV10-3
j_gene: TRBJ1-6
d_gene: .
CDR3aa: CAITALDNSPLHF
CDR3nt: TGTGCCATCACGGCACTGGATAATTCACCCCTCCACTTT

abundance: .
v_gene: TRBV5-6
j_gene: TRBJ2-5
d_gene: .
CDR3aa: CASSAAGGADETQYF
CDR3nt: TGTGCCAGCAGCGCCGCCGGGGGCGCGGATGAGACCCAGTACTTC

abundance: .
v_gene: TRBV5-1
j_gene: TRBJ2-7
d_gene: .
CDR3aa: CASRTAASEQYF
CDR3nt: TGCGCCAGCCGCACAGCGGCCAGCGAGCAGTACTTC

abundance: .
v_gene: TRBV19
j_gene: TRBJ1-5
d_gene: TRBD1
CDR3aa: CASSMSLGQGSNQPQHF
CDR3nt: TGTGCCAGTAGTATGAGTCTAGGACAGGGAAGCAATCAGCCCCAGCATTTT

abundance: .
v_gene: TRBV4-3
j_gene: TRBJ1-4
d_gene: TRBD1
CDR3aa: CASSQDGTGEEEKLFF
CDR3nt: TGCGCCAGCAGCCAAGACGGGACAGGGGAAGAGGAAAAACTGTTTTTT

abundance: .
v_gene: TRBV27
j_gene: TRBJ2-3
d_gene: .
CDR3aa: CASSLGWLASDTQYF
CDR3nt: TGTGCCAGCAGTTTAGGGTGGTTAGCGTCGGATACGCAGTATTTT

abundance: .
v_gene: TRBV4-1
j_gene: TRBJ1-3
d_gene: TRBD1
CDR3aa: CASSPPDRSGNTIYF
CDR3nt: TGCGCCAGCAGCCCTCCGGACAGGTCGGGAAACACCATATATTTT

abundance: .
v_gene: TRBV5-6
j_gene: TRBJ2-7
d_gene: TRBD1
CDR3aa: CASSLVTGGSYEQYF
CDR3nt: TGTGCCAGCAGCTTGGTGACAGGGGGGTCCTACGAGCAGTACTTC

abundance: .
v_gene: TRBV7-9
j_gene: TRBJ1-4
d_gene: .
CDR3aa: CASSFGRTNEKLFF
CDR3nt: TGTGCCAGCAGCTTTGGCCGGACTAATGAAAAACTGTTTTTT

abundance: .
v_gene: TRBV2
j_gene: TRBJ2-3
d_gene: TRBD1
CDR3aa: CASRRDRAVDTQYF
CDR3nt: TGTGCCAGCAGAAGGGACAGGGCGGTAGATACGCAGTATTTT

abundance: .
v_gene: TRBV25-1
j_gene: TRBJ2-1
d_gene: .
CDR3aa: CASTQAYNEQFF
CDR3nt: TGTGCCAGCACCCAGGCTTACAATGAGCAGTTCTTC

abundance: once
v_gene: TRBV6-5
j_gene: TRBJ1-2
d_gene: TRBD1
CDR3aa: CASGDRDRVNYGYTF
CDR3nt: TGTGCCAGCGGGGATCGGGACAGGGTTAACTATGGCTACACCTTC

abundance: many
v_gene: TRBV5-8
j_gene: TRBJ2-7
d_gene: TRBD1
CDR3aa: CASSTFRQGRIHEQYF
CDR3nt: TGTGCCAGCAGTACGTTTCGACAGGGGAGGATTCACGAGCAGTACTTC

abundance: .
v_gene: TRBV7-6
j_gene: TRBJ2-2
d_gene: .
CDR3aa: CASSLIGQNTGELFF
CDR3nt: TGTGCCAGCAGCTTAATCGGACAGAACACCGGGGAGCTGTTTTTT

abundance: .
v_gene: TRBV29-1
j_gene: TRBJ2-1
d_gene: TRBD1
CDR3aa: CSAPGQAYNEQFF
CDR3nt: TGCAGCGCGCCGGGACAGGCCTACAATGAGCAGTTCTTC

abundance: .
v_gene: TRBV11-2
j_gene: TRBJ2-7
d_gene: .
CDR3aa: CASSFPFTDPYEQYF
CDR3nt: TGTGCCAGCAGCTTTCCTTTCACGGACCCCTACGAGCAGTACTTC

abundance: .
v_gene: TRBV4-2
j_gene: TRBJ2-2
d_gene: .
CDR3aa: CASSQEPRNTGELFF
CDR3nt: TGTGCCAGCAGCCAAGAGCCAAGGAACACCGGGGAGCTGTTTTTT

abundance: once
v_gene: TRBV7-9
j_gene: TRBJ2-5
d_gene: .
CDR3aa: CASSPPSAGTQYF
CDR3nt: TGTGCCAGCAGCCCCCCCAGTGCGGGAACCCAGTACTTC

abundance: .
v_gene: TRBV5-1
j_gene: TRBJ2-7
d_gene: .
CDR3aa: CASSSFERADEQYF
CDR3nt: TGCGCCAGCAGCTCCTTTGAGAGGGCTGACGAGCAGTACTTC

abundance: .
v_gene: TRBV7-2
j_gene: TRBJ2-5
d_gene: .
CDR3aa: CASSSVAPPAETQYF
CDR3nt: TGTGCCAGCAGCTCCGTCGCTCCCCCGGCTGAGACCCAGTACTTC

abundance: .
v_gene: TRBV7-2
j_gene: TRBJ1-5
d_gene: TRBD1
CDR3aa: CASSLQGGQPQHF
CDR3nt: TGTGCCAGCAGCTTGCAAGGGGGCCAGCCCCAGCATTTT

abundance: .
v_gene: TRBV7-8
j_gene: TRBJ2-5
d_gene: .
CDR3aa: CASSLKEGAYQETQYF
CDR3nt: TGTGCCAGCAGCCTAAAGGAGGGGGCGTACCAAGAGACCCAGTACTTC

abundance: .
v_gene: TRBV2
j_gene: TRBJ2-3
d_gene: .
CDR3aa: CASSKGGDTQYF
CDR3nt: TGTGCCAGCAGTAAGGGCGGAGATACGCAGTATTTT

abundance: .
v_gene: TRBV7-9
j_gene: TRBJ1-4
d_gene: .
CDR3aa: CASSLAGTKFATNEKLFF
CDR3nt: TGTGCCAGCAGCTTAGCGGGAACGAAGTTTGCAACTAATGAAAAACTGTTTTTT

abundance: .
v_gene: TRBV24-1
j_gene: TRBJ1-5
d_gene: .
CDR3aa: CATIPGRFDQPQHF
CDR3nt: TGTGCCACCATACCGGGCCGATTCGATCAGCCCCAGCATTTT

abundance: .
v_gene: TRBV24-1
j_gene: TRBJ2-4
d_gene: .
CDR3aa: CATSDPGTENIQYF
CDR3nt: TGTGCCACCAGTGATCCCGGGACTGAAAACATTCAGTACTTC

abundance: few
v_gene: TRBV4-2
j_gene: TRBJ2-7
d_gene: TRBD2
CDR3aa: CASSQAKGLAETYEQYF
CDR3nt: TGTGCCAGCAGCCAAGCCAAAGGACTAGCCGAGACCTACGAGCAGTACTTC

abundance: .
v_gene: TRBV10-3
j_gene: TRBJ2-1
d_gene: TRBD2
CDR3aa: CAITGTSREDEQFF
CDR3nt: TGTGCCATCACGGGGACTAGCCGTGAGGATGAGCAGTTCTTC

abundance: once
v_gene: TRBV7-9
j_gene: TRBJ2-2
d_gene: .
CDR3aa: CASSPRGDNANTGELFF
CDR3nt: TGTGCCAGCAGCCCCAGGGGGGATAACGCGAACACCGGGGAGCTGTTTTTT

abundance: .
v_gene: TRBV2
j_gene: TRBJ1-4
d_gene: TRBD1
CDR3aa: CASSEWIEGPTGGGEKLFF
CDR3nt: TGTGCCAGCAGTGAATGGATCGAAGGGCCGACAGGGGGCGGTGAAAAACTGTTTTTT

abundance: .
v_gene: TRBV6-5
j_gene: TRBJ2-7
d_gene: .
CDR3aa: CASEGADYEQYF
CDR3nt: TGTGCCAGCGAGGGCGCGGACTACGAGCAGTACTTC

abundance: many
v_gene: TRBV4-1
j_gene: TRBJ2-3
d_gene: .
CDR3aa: CASSPPWGEGTDTQYF
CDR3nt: TGCGCCAGCAGCCCCCCTTGGGGGGAAGGCACAGATACGCAGTATTTT

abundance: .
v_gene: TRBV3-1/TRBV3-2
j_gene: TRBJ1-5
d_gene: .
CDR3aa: CASSRPGGVNQPQHF
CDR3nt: TGTGCCAGCAGCCGCCCCGGGGGCGTCAATCAGCCCCAGCATTTT

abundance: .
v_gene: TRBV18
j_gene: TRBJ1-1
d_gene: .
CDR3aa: CASSPANFRGSTEAFF
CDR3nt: TGTGCCAGCTCACCTGCCAACTTCAGGGGCTCCACTGAAGCTTTCTTT

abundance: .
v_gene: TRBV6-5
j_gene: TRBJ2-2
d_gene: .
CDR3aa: CASMRAATGELFF
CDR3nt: TGTGCCAGCATGAGAGCAGCCACCGGGGAGCTGTTTTTT

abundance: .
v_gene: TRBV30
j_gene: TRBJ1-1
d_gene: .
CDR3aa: CAWSGVWADTEAFF
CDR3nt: TGTGCCTGGAGTGGGGTTTGGGCCGACACTGAAGCTTTCTTT

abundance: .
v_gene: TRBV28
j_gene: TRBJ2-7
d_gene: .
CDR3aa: CASSLGGYEQYF
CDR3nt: TGTGCCAGCAGCCTGGGGGGCTACGAGCAGTACTTC

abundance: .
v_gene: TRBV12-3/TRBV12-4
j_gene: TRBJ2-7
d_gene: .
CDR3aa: CASSLRQREQYF
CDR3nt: TGTGCCAGCAGTTTGAGACAGCGCGAGCAGTACTTC

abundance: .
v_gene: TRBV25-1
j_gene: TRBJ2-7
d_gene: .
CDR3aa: CASSESGGGYEQYF
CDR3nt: TGTGCCAGCAGTGAATCCGGGGGCGGATACGAGCAGTACTTC